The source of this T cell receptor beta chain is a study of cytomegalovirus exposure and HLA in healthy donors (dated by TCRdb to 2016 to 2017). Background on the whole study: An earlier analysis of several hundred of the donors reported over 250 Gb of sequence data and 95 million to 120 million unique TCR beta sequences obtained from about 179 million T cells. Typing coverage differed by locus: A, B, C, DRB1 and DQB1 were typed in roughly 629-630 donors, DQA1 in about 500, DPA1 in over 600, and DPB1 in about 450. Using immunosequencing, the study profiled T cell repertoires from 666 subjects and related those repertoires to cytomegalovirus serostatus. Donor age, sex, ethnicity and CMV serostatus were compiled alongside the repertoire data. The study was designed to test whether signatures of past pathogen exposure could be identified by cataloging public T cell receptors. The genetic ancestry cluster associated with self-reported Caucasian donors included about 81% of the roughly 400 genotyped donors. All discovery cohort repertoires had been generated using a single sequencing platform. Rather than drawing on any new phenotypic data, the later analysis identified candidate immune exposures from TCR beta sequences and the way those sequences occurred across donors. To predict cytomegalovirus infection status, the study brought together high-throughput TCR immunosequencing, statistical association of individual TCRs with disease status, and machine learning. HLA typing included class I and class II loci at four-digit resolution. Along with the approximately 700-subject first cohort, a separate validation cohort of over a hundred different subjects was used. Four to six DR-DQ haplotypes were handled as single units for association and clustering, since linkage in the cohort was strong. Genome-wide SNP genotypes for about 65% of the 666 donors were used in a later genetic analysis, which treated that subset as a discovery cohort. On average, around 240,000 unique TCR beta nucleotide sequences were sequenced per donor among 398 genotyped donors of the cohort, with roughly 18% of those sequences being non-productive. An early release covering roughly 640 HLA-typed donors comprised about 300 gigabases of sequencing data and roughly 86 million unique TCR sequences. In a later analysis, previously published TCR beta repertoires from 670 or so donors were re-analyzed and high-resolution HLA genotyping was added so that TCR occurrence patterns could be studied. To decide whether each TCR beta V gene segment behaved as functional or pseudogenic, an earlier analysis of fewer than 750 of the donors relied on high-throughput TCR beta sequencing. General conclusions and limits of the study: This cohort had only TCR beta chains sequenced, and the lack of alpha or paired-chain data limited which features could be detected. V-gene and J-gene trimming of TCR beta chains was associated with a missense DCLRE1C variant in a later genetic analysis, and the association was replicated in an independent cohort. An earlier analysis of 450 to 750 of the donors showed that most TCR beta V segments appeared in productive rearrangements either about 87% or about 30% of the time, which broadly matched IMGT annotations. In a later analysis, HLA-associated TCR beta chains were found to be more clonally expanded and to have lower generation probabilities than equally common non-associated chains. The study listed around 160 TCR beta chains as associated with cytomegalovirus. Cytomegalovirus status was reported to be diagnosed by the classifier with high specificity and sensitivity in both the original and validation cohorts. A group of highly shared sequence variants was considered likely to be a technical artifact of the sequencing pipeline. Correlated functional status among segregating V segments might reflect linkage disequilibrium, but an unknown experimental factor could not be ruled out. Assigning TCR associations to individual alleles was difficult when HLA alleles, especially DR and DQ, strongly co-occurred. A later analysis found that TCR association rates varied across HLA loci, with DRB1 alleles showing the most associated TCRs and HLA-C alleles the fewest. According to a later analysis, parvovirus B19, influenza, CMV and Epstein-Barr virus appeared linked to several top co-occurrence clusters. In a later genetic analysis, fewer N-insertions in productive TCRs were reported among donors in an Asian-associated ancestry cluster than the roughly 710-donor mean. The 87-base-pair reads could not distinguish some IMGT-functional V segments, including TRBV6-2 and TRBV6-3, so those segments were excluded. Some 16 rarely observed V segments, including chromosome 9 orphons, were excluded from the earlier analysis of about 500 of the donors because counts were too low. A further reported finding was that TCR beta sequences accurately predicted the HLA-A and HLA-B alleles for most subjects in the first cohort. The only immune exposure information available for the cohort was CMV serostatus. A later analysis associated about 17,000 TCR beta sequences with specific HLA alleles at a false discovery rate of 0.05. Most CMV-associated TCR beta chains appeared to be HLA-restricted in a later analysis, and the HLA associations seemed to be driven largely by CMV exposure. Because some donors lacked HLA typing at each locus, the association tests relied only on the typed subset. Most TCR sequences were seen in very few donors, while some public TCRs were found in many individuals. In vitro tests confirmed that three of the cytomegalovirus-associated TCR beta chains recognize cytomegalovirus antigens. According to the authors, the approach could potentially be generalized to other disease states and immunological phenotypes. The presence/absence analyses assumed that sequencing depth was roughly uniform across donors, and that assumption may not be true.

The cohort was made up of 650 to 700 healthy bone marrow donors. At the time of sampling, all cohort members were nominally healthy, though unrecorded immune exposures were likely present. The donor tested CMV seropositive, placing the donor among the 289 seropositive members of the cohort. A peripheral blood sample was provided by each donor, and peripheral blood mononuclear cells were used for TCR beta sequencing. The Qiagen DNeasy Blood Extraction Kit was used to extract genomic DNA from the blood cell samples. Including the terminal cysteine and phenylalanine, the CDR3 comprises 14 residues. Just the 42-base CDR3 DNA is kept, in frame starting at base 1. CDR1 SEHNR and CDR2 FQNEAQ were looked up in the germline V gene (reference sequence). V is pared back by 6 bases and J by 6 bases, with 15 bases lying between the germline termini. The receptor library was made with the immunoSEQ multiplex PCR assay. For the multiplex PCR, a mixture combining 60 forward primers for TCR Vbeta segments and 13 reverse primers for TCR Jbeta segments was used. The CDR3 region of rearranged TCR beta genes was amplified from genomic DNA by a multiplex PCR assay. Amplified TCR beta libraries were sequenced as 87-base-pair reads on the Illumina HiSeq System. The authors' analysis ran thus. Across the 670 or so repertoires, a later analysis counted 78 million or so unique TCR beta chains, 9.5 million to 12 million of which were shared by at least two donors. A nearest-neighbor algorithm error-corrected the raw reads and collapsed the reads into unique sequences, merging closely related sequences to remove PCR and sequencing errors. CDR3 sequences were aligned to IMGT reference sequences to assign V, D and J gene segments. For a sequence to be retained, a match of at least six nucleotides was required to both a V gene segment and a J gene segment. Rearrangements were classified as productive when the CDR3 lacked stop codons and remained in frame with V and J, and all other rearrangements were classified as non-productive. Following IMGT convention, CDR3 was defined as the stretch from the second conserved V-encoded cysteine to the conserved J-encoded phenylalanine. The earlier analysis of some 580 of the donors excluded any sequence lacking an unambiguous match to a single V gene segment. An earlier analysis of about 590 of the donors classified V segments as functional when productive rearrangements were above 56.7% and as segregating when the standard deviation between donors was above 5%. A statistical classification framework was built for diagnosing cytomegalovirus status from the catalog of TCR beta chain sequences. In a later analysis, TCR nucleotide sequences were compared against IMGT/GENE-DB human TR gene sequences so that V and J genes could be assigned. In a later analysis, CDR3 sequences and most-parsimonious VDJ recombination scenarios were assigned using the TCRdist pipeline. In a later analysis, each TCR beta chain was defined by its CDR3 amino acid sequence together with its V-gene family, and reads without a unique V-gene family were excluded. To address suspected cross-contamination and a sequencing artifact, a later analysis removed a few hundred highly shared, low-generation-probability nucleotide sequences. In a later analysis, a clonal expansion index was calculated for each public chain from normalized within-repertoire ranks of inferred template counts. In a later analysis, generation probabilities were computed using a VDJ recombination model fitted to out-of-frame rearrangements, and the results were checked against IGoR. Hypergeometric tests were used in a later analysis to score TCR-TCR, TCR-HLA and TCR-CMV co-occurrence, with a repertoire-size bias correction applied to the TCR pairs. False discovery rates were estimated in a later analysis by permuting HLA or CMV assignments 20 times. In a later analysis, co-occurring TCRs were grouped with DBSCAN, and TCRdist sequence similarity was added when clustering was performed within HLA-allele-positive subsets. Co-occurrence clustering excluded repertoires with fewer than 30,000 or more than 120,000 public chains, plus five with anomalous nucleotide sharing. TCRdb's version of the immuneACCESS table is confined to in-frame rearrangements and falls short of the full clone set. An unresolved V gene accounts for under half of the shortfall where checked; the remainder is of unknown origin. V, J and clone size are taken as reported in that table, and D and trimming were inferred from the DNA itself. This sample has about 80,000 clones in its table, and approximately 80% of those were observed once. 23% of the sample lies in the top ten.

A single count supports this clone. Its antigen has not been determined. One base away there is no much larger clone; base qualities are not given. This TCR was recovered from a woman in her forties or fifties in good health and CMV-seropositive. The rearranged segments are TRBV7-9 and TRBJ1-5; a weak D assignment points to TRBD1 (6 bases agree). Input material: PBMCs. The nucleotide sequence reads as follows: TGTGCCAGCAGTACCTTGGGGGCTAGTCAGCCCCAGCATTTT. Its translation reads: CASSTLGASQPQHF.